This T cell receptor (beta chain) was recorded in a study of blood T cell repertoires in COVID-19. Study overall: Samples representing acute and convalescent COVID-19 were sourced from the United States, Italy and Spain. PBMCs, B-cell-depleted T cells, or T cells were the source of the cDNA or gDNA that made up the material.

Authors' methods: The authors estimated nucleated cell counts from reference gene primer amplification. Clones were sequenced by immunoSEQ multiplex PCR, and TCRdb holds only the in-frame ones, with some missing. For V, J and clone size, that table is used; D and trimming come from the DNA. The sample yields around 250,000 clones, 82% seen once. V was trimmed by 4 bases and J by 2 bases, leaving 12 bases between them. The CDR3 runs 14 residues. Germline V gene data show CDR1 as MNHEY and CDR2 as SVGEGT. The sample comprised peripheral blood. J is TRBJ2-7 and V is TRBV6-2 or TRBV6-3, with D maybe TRBD2 (6 bases). This clonotype originated in a woman of 80 years or more with acute or convalescent COVID-19. CDR3 in amino acids: CASSSGTLTYEQYF. The CDR3 bases are TGTGCCAGCAGTTCCGGGACTCTAACCTACGAGCAGTACTTC.